This T cell receptor (beta chain) was observed in a study of T cells in narcolepsy. A word on this clone: The antigen is unknown.

The study, taken as a whole, reports: Healthy controls reportedly lacked the autoreactive clonotypes serially found in patients' blood. Comparing one patient's CSF and blood CD4+ clonotypes highlighted HCRT- and TRIB2-specific autoreactive clonotypes.

V was pared by 6 bases and J by 9 bases, with 5 bases of the junction left unmatched. Germline V CDR1 and CDR2: LNHDA, SQIVND (reference sequence). The CDR3 is 12 amino acids. TCRdb's table, derived via immunoSEQ multiplex PCR, lists solely in-frame clones and lacks some. The sample lists tens of thousands of clones, around four fifths occurring once. The TCR sequence derives from a human donor with narcolepsy. The sample was CD45RA- memory CD4+ T cells from PBMCs. The chain employs TRBV19 and TRBJ2-1; TRBD1 matches at 7 bases. This CDR3 reads CASSEGAREQFF. The CDR3 DNA sequence: TGTGCCAGTAGCGAGGGGGCGCGTGAGCAGTTCTTC.